Listed below are T cell receptor beta chains from one sample, sequenced in a study of blood T cell repertoires in COVID-19. Profiled with immunoSEQ multiplex PCR; TCRdb holds only in-frame clones, not every one. The sample holds about 160,000 clones; approximately 84% are singletons and the top ten take about 1%. The specimen sequenced was peripheral blood. The receptors originated from a middle-aged man with acute or convalescent COVID-19. Both conserved end residues are part of each CDR3. Each record gives: D gene, J gene, clone size, V gene, CDR3 DNA, CDR3 protein. A D gene is named only where the DNA matches it firmly. Part of the rows lack a size; the others show once, few, many or a class for expanded clones.

>TRBD1|TRBJ1-3|-|TRBV25-1
TGTGCCAGCAGCCCCCTGGGAGACAGGGCCTTCTCTGGAAACACCATATATTTT
CASSPLGDRAFSGNTIYF
>-|TRBJ2-7|-|TRBV7-9
TGTGCCAGCAGCTCGACCGAAGGAGCGAACGAGCAGTACTTC
CASSSTEGANEQYF
>TRBD1|TRBJ2-7|-|TRBV9
TGTGCCAGCAGCGTGACAGGGCTGGGAGACGAGCAGTACTTC
CASSVTGLGDEQYF
>-|TRBJ1-6|-|TRBV5-4
TGTGCCAGCAGCCGGGCCGTCGGGGGAAATTCACCCCTCCACTTT
CASSRAVGGNSPLHF
>TRBD1|TRBJ1-1|few|TRBV2
TGTGCCAGCAGTATCGGACAGGGAAGAATGGCTTTCTTT
CASSIGQGRMAFF
>TRBD1|TRBJ1-2|few|TRBV2
TGTGCCAGCAGGGGACAGGTTGACTATGGCTACACCTTC
CASRGQVDYGYTF
>-|TRBJ1-2|-|TRBV27
TGTGCCAGCAGCGCCTGGGCGGGGGGCTACACCTTC
CASSAWAGGYTF
>-|TRBJ1-2|-|TRBV28
TGTGCCAGCAGTACAGGGCCCTTCGGCTACACCTTC
CASSTGPFGYTF
>-|TRBJ2-7|-|TRBV5-5
TGTGCCAGCAGCTTGGAGGCAGGCCTCGAGCAGTACTTC
CASSLEAGLEQYF
>-|TRBJ2-1|-|TRBV7-3
TGTGCCAGCAGCTTAGGCGGAGAAAGGGAGCAGTTCTTC
CASSLGGEREQFF
>TRBD2|TRBJ2-3|-|TRBV7-9
TGTGCCAGCAGCCCGGGACTAGCGGGGGTGAATGATACGCAGTATTTT
CASSPGLAGVNDTQYF
>-|TRBJ1-1|few|TRBV2
TGTGCCAGCAGTGATCAGGTAAACACTGAAGCTTTCTTT
CASSDQVNTEAFF
>-|TRBJ2-5|-|TRBV19
TGTGCCAGCCAGACCGGGACTGGAAGGGGAGAGACCCAGTACTTC
CASQTGTGRGETQYF
>-|TRBJ1-5|-|TRBV7-5
TGTGCCAGAAGCACATCGGGCACAGGGAGCAATCAGCCCCAGCATTTT
CARSTSGTGSNQPQHF
>-|TRBJ1-3|-|TRBV24-1
TGTGCCACCAGTGATTCAAGCGATCCTGGAAACACCATATATTTT
CATSDSSDPGNTIYF
>TRBD2|TRBJ2-5|-|TRBV4-2
TGTGCCAGCAGCCAAGCGGGGGGACAAGAGACCCAGTACTTC
CASSQAGGQETQYF
>-|TRBJ1-2|-|TRBV2
TGTGCCAGCAGAGAAAACAGGGAGGGTGGCTACACCTTC
CASRENREGGYTF
>-|TRBJ1-2|-|TRBV4-2
TGTGCCAGCAGTCAGACCGGCAGCAGGGATTATGGCTACACCTTC
CASSQTGSRDYGYTF
>-|TRBJ1-6|-|TRBV19
TGTGCCAGTAGTCGGGACGGGAGCTCCTATAATTCACCCCTCCACTTT
CASSRDGSSYNSPLHF
>TRBD1|TRBJ2-2|-|TRBV15
TGTGCCACCCCTCGCGGCCGTACAGGGGCACAGAACACCGGGGAGCTGTTTTTT
CATPRGRTGAQNTGELFF
>TRBD1|TRBJ2-1|-|TRBV5-4
TGTGCCAGCAGCTCGGACAGGGCTGGCAATGAGCAGTTCTTC
CASSSDRAGNEQFF
>TRBD1|TRBJ2-5|-|TRBV5-1
TGCGCCAGCAGCTTGGAAACAGGGGGAGAGACCCAGTACTTC
CASSLETGGETQYF
>-|TRBJ1-1|-|TRBV7-9
TGTGCCAGCAGCCCCTCGCCGGGGAGGCCTGAAGCTTTCTTT
CASSPSPGRPEAFF
>-|TRBJ2-1|-|TRBV27
TGTGCCAGCAGTCAATTCCTGACAGTAGAAGAGCAGTTCTTC
CASSQFLTVEEQFF
>TRBD1|TRBJ1-2|-|TRBV9
TGTGCCAGCAGCGTAGTTTGGGACAGGGGTGGCTACACCTTC
CASSVVWDRGGYTF
>TRBD1|TRBJ2-1|-|TRBV12-3/TRBV12-4
TGTGCCAGCACCCCGGACAGGGGCAATGAGCAGTTCTTC
CASTPDRGNEQFF
>TRBD1|TRBJ2-1|once|TRBV14
TGTGCCAGCAGCCAAAACCCGGGACAGGGATACAATGAGCAGTTCTTC
CASSQNPGQGYNEQFF
>TRBD1|TRBJ1-2|-|TRBV30
TGTGCCTGGACCGGGAAGACGCCCGGGACAGGGTATGGCTACACCTTC
CAWTGKTPGTGYGYTF